The 24 T cell receptor beta chains listed next were all sequenced from one sample in a study of beta chain features in type 1 diabetes. Expressed TCRB transcripts were sequenced because the isolated RNA had all been reverse transcribed beforehand. TCRdb keeps only in-frame clones here, not all; method: immunoSEQ multiplex PCR. The sample lists about 240,000 clones; around 14% were seen once. Study-wide findings and caveats: Type 1 diabetes patients had TCRB CDR3s that were shorter (moderately but significantly so) in all four CD4+ subsets.

No antigen has been assigned to these receptors. Sequenced: naive CD4+ T cells from blood. These receptors originate from a man aged 25 to 40 with type 1 diabetes.

This clone was detected a few times. This chain joins TRBV5-4 and TRBJ1-1; D is ambiguous. Trimming removed 0 bases at V and 0 bases at J, with 6 bases between. Per germline, CDR1 SGHNT and CDR2 YYREEE (reference sequence). CDR3 length: 14 amino acids. The CDR3 nucleotides are TGTGCCAGCAGCTTGGAACAGCTGAACACTGAAGCTTTCTTT. Translated, it gives CASSLEQLNTEAFF.

The rearrangement joins TRBV18 to TRBJ1-2, with D possibly being TRBD1 (6 bases). Looked up from germline, CDR1 is KGHSH and CDR2 is LQKENI. V was pared by 3 bases and J by 12 bases, with 23 bases between. The CDR3 covers 15 residues. CDR3 loop: CASSPIRGDLWLDTF. CDR3 bases: TGTGCCAGCTCACCCATCAGGGGAGACCTATGGCTGGACACCTTC.

V usage is TRBV6-5 and J usage is TRBJ2-3, with D uncertain. The CDR3 totals 16 residues. The germline V and J ends were trimmed by 0 bases and 0 bases, with 10 bases remaining between them. Germline values: CDR1 MNHEY, CDR2 SVGAGI. The DNA for the CDR3 is TGTGCCAGCAGTTACTCGAACGGTCCTAGCACAGATACGCAGTATTTT. This sequence encodes CASSYSNGPSTDTQYF.

The chain joins TRBV4-1 to TRBJ1-1; D is unclear. Germline V gene lookup returns CDR1 MGHRA and CDR2 YSYEKL. With 3 bases removed from V and 5 bases from J, the gap between germline ends came to 16 bases. This CDR3 contains 15 residues. In nucleotides, the CDR3 is TGCGCCAGCAGCCAGCCCGCCCCCGAGGGAACTGAAGCTTTCTTT. Translation gives CASSQPAPEGTEAFF.

V and J are TRBV7-2 and TRBJ2-2; possibly TRBD2 for D (6 bases). V lost 6 bases, J lost 9 bases, and 17 bases lay in between. Germline lookup yields CDR1 SGHTA and CDR2 FQGNSA. The CDR3 totals 14 residues. CDR3 sequence (DNA): TGTGCCAGCAGTCCCGGGACTGGGGCCCGGGAGCTGTTTTTT. Translated, it gives CASSPGTGARELFF.

This clone was recorded a few times. Other nucleotide sequences from this sample produce the same CDR3. The V gene is TRBV9, the J gene TRBJ2-3; no clear D. V lost 2 bases, J lost 3 bases, and 4 bases lay in between. The CDR3 runs 12 residues. Germline CDR1 is SGDLS and CDR2 is YYNGEE. The CDR3 DNA reads as TGTGCCAGCAGCGTCGGTACAGATACGCAGTATTTT. This encodes CASSVGTDTQYF.

The rearrangement joins TRBV11-3 to TRBJ2-6, with no clear D. The germline gives CDR1 SGHNT, CDR2 YENEEA. The ends were cut back, 0 bases at V and 3 bases at J, with 9 bases in the middle. The CDR3 is made up of 16 amino acids. Here the CDR3 DNA reads TGTGCCAGCAGCTTAGACGCGCTAGGTGGGGCCAACGTCCTGACTTTC. It is translated as CASSLDALGGANVLTF.

The sample holds a few counts of this clone. The genes are TRBV2 and TRBJ2-2; a possible D gene is TRBD1 (5 bases). Germline V gives CDR1 SNHLY, CDR2 FYNNEI. Trimming left V 6 bases short and J 4 bases short, with 18 bases between. CDR3 length: 16 amino acids. The CDR3 DNA reads TGTGCCAGCAGGCTAGGGGCTGCGAGTCGCACCGGGGAGCTGTTTTTT. Translation: CASRLGAASRTGELFF.

V usage is TRBV5-1 and J usage is TRBJ1-2; 8 nucleotides align to TRBD1. Germline V gives CDR1 SGHRS, CDR2 YFSETQ. The length of the CDR3 is 13 residues. V trimming: 4 bases; J trimming: 6 bases; junction bases outside the gene matches: 5. CDR3 in DNA: TGCGCCAGCAGCCCCGGACAGGGCGATGGCTACACCTTC. Translating gives CASSPGQGDGYTF.

The V gene is TRBV5-1, the J gene TRBJ2-1; 9 nucleotides match TRBD1. V shed 5 bases and J 3 bases; nucleotides not matched to a gene: 6. Germline V gives CDR1 SGHRS, CDR2 YFSETQ. The CDR3 runs 15 residues. The CDR3 loop is CASSAGTGLYNEQFF. Here the CDR3 DNA reads TGCGCCAGCAGTGCCGGGACAGGGCTCTACAATGAGCAGTTCTTC.

The chain couples TRBV4-1 to TRBJ2-5, with 14 nucleotides matching TRBD2. The CDR3 has 18 residues. Per germline, CDR1 MGHRA and CDR2 YSYEKL. V was pared by 0 bases and J by 5 bases, with 8 bases of the junction left unmatched. The CDR3 DNA follows: TGCGCCAGCAGCCAAGATCTGACTAGCGGGAGGGCGGGGGAGACCCAGTACTTC. Translating gives CASSQDLTSGRAGETQYF.

This clone was detected only a few times. CDR3 DNA: TGTGCTAGTGGTTTGGTACTAAACAGGGAGTCCACTGAAGCTTTCTTT. It is translated as CASGLVLNRESTEAFF. The chain uses TRBV12-5 and TRBJ1-1; the D gene is possibly TRBD1 (6 bases). Germline V gene lookup returns CDR1 LGHNT and CDR2 FRNRAP. The germline V and J ends were trimmed by 0 bases and 4 bases, with 15 bases remaining between them. The CDR3 loop spans 16 amino acids. Combining the CDR3 with reference TRBV12-5 and TRBJ1-1 gives the whole variable domain DARVTQTPRHKVTEMGQEVTMRCQPILGHNTVFWYRQTMMQGLELLAYFRNRAPLDDSGMPKDRFSAEMPDATLATLKIQPSEPRDSAVYFCASGLVLNRESTEAFFGQGTRLTVV.

V gene TRBV18 combines with J gene TRBJ2-1, with 11 bases aligning to TRBD2. The J segment lost 8 bases and the V segment lost 2 bases, leaving 5 bases of the junction unmatched. The CDR3 spans 15 residues. Germline CDR1 KGHSH, CDR2 LQKENI. The CDR3 bases are TGTGCCAGCTCACCAGGGACTAGCGGAGGTGATGAGCAGTTCTTC. Translated: CASSPGTSGGDEQFF.

This sequence joins TRBV19 and TRBJ2-3, with TRBD1 as a possible D gene (6 bases). Germline CDR1 reads LNHDA; CDR2 reads SQIVND (reference sequence). The CDR3 totals 15 residues. The germline V and J ends were trimmed by 3 bases and 5 bases, with 15 bases remaining between them. The CDR3 protein is CASSISQGSQDTQYF. The CDR3 DNA sequence: TGTGCCAGTAGTATCTCCCAGGGGAGTCAAGATACGCAGTATTTT.

The chain uses TRBV10-3 and TRBJ2-5; D unresolved. The CDR3 has 13 residues. V lost 5 bases and J lost 3, with 10 bases in between. Germline CDR1 and CDR2: ENHRY and SYGVKD. The CDR3 coding sequence is TGTGCCATCAGTTCGGTCCCCGAAGAGACCCAGTACTTC. Translating gives CAISSVPEETQYF.

This rearrangement joins TRBV5-1 to TRBJ2-3; TRBD2 might be the D (5 bases). Per germline, CDR1 SGHRS and CDR2 YFSETQ. V was cut by 1 base and J by 0 bases, with 9 bases left in between. CDR3 length: 15 residues. This CDR3 is CASSLQDSSTDTQYF. The CDR3 DNA reads as TGCGCCAGCAGCTTGCAGGACTCTAGCACAGATACGCAGTATTTT.

There are a few counts of this clone. The chain combines TRBV13 with TRBJ1-1, with D perhaps matching TRBD1 (5 bases). The CDR3 is 13 residues long. The V and J ends lost 4 bases and 1 base respectively, with 7 bases between them. Germline V lookup: CDR1 PRHDT, CDR2 FYEKMQ (reference sequence). The CDR3 spells CASSYDRNTEAFF. CDR3 nucleotide sequence: TGTGCCAGCAGCTACGACAGGAACACTGAAGCTTTCTTT.

This clone occurred a few times. The V call is TRBV6-6, the J call TRBJ1-6; the D gene is possibly TRBD1 (5 bases). The V end lost 2 bases, the J end lost 13 bases, and 18 bases lay between the germline ends. The CDR3 is 15 residues long. The germline CDR1 and CDR2 sequences are MNHNY and SVGAGI (reference sequence). For the CDR3, the DNA is TGTGCCAGCAGTTACCCGACGGACCGGGAGGGGCCCCTCCACTTT. It translates to CASSYPTDREGPLHF.

The chain's CDR3 is CASSSRGAGGAGEAFF. The CDR3 nucleotides are TGTGCCAGCAGTTCGCGGGGAGCAGGGGGCGCGGGTGAAGCTTTCTTT. This chain joins TRBV28 and TRBJ1-1; TRBD1 agrees at 8 bases. Germline V gene data show CDR1 as MDHEN and CDR2 as SYDVKM. The CDR3 loop spans 16 amino acids. Germline trimming cut 4 bases from V and 7 bases from J; bases unmatched to any gene: 14. Full variable domain (missing parts from reference TRBV28 and TRBJ1-1): DVKVTQSSRYLVKRTGEKVFLECVQDMDHENMFWYRQDPGLGLRLIYFSYDVKMKEKGDIPEGYSVSREKKERFSLILESASTNQTSMYLCASSSRGAGGAGEAFFGQGTRLTVV.

The gene calls are TRBV2 and TRBJ1-1; TRBD1 matches at 7 bases. The CDR3 is 13 amino acids. Losses at the gene ends were 6 bases for V and 8 bases for J; bases not matched to a gene: 9. Germline V gene lookup returns CDR1 SNHLY and CDR2 FYNNEI. CDR3 coding DNA: TGTGCCAGCAGGAAGGCCTGGGACAGCGAAGCTTTCTTT. Its protein product is CASRKAWDSEAFF.

This clone was seen a few times. The rearrangement joins TRBV7-2 to TRBJ2-2, with D perhaps matching TRBD1 (8 bases). Germline-derived CDR1 and CDR2 are SGHTA and FQGNSA. The V gene lost 4 bases and the J gene lost 6 bases, with 15 bases spanning the gap. The CDR3 has 15 amino acids. CDR3 in DNA: TGTGCCAGCAGCTCCCCTACAGGGGGGGCCGGGGAGCTGTTTTTT. Residues: CASSSPTGGAGELFF.

CDR3 sequence: CASSGGEKLFF. The CDR3 bases are TGCGCCAGCTCGGGGGGCGAAAAACTGTTTTTT. The chain uses TRBV5-1 and TRBJ1-4, with D maybe TRBD1 (6 bases). Trimming pared 7 bases from V and 8 bases from J, leaving 9 bases between. CDR1 is SGHRS, CDR2 YFSETQ, per germline. The CDR3 loop spans 11 amino acids.

In this sample, this clone turned up a few times. The rearrangement uses TRBV12-5 and TRBJ2-2; D is unresolved. CDR1 LGHNT and CDR2 FRNRAP come from the germline V gene. This CDR3 region has 11 residues. V was clipped by 7 bases and J by 7 bases, with 7 bases between them. The DNA of the CDR3 is TGTGCTAGTGATCGGTTCGGGGAGCTGTTTTTT. The encoded protein is CASDRFGELFF.

This clone was seen only once. The CDR3 sequence is CASSQEPVNQPQHF. The CDR3, as DNA: TGCGCCAGCAGCCAAGAACCGGTTAATCAGCCCCAGCATTTT. This chain uses TRBV4-1 with TRBJ1-5; D remains unclear. Trimming cost V 0 bases and J 4 bases, with 7 bases left between them. CDR3 length equals 14 residues. Germline V lookup: CDR1 MGHRA, CDR2 YSYEKL.